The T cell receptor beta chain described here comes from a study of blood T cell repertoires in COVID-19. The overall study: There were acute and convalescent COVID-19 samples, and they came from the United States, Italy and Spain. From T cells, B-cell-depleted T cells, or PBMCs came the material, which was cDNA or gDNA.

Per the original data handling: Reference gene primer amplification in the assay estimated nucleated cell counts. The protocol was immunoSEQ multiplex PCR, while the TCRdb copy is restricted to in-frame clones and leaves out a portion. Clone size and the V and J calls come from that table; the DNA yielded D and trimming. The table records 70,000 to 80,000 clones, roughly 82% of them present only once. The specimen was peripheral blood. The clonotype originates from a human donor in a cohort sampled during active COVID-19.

The CDR3 spells CATSRGLAGSYEQYF. CDR3 DNA: TGTGCCACCAGCCGAGGACTAGCGGGGTCCTACGAGCAGTACTTC. The chain employs TRBV15 and TRBJ2-7, with TRBD2 matching over 12 bases. Germline lookup yields CDR1 LNHNV and CDR2 YYDKDF (reference sequence). V was pared by 5 bases and J by 1 base, with 3 bases of the junction left unmatched. The CDR3 consists of 15 residues.